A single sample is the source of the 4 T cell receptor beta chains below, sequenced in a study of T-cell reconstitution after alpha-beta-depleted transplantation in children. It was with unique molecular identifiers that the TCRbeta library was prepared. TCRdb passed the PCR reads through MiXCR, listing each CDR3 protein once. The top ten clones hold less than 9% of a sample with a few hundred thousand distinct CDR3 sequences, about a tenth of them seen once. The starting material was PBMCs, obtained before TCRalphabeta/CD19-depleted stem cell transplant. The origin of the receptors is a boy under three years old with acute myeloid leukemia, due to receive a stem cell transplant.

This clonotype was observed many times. Here the CDR3 reads CASSPGTAYTDTQYF. DNA for the CDR3: TGTGCCAGCAGCCCCGGGACTGCGTATACAGATACGCAGTATTTT. The V call is TRBV28, the J call TRBJ2-3; D is perhaps TRBD2 (6 bases). Germline lookup yields CDR1 MDHEN and CDR2 SYDVKM. The length of the CDR3 is 15 residues. Trimming took off 6 bases at V and 3 bases at J, with 16 bases between the two ends. Together with reference TRBV28 and TRBJ2-3, the CDR3 gives the full variable domain: DVKVTQSSRYLVKRTGEKVFLECVQDMDHENMFWYRQDPGLGLRLIYFSYDVKMKEKGDIPEGYSVSREKKERFSLILESASTNQTSMYLCASSPGTAYTDTQYFGPGTRLTVL.

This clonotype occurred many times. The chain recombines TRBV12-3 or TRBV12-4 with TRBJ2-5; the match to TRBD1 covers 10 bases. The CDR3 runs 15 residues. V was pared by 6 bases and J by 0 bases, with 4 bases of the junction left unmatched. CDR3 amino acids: CASRPGTGDQETQYF. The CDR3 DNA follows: TGTGCCAGCAGACCCGGGACAGGGGACCAAGAGACCCAGTACTTC.

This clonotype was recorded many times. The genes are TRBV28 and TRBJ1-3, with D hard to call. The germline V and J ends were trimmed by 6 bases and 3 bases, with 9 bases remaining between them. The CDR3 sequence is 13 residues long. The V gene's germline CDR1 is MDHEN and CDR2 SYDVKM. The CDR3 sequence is CASRGFGGNTIYF. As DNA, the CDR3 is TGTGCCAGCAGAGGATTTGGTGGAAACACCATATATTTT.

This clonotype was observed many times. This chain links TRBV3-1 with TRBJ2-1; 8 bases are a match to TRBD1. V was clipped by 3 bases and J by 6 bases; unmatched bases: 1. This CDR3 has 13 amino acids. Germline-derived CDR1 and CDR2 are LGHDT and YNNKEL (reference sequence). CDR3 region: CASSHRGRNEQFF. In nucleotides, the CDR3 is TGTGCCAGCAGCCACAGGGGGCGCAATGAGCAGTTCTTC.